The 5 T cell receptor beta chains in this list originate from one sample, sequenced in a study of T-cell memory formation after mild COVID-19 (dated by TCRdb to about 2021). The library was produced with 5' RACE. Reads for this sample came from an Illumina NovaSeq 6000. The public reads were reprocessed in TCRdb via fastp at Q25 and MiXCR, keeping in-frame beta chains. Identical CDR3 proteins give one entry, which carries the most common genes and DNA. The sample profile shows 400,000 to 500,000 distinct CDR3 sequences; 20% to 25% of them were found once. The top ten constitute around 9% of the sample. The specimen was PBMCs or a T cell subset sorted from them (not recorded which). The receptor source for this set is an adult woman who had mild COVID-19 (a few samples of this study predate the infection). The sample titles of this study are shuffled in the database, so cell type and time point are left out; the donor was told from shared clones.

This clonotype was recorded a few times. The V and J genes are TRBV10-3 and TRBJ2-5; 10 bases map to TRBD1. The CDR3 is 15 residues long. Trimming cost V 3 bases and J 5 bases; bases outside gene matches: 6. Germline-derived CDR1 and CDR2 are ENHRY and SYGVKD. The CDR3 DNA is TGTGCCATCAGTGAAGACAGGGGGCGCGGTGAGACCCAGTACTTC. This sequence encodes CAISEDRGRGETQYF.

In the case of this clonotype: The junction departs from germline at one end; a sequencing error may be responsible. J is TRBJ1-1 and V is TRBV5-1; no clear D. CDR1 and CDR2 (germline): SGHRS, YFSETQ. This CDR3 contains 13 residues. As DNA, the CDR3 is TGCGACAGCAGCTTGTCGGGGTTCGCTGAAGCTTTCTTT. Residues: CDSSLSGFAEAFF.

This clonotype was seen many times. The DNA for the CDR3 is TGTGCCAGCAGCTTACAGGGGGGGCAGCCCCAGCATTTT. This encodes CASSLQGGQPQHF. The genes are TRBV6-1 and TRBJ1-5; 8 bases align to TRBD1. The CDR3 is 13 amino acids. Germline loops: CDR1 MNHNS, CDR2 SASEGT. J lost 7 bases, V lost 6 bases, and 5 bases had no gene match.

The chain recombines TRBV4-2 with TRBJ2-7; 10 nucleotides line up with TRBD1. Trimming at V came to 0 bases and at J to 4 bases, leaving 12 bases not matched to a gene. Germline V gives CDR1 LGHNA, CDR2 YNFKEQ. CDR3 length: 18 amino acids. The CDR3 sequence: CASSQDYGTGATGYEQYF. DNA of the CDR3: TGTGCCAGCAGCCAAGATTACGGGACAGGGGCGACCGGGTACGAGCAGTACTTC.

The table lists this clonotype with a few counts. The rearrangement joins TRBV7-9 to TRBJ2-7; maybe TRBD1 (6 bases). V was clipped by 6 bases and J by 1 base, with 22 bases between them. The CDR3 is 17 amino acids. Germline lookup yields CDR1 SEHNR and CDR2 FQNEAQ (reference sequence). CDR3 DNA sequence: TGTGCCAGCAGTCCTTATATTATCGGGACATTGTCCTACGAGCAGTACTTC. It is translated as CASSPYIIGTLSYEQYF.